This T cell receptor beta chain was profiled in a study of OX40 agonist ivuxolimab in advanced cancers. This clone was recorded only once. Clones were read by immunoSEQ multiplex PCR, and TCRdb kept only the in-frame ones, dropping some. The sample records under 70,000 clones, roughly 85% being singletons. The V gene lost 3 bases and the J gene lost 4 bases, with 12 bases spanning the gap. CDR3 length equals 14 residues. Germline loops: CDR1 MGHDK, CDR2 SYGVNS. The V and J genes are TRBV25-1 and TRBJ1-2, with D possibly being TRBD1 (6 bases). The receptor's source is an adult with an advanced solid tumor such as melanoma, head and neck, liver or kidney cancer. The sample consisted of CD4+ or CD8+ T cells sorted from blood, taken in a trial of the OX40 agonist ivuxolimab. The CDR3 region has the DNA TGTGCCAGCAGTGACCTGACAGGCCCCTATGGCTACACCTTC. This translates into CASSDLTGPYGYTF.